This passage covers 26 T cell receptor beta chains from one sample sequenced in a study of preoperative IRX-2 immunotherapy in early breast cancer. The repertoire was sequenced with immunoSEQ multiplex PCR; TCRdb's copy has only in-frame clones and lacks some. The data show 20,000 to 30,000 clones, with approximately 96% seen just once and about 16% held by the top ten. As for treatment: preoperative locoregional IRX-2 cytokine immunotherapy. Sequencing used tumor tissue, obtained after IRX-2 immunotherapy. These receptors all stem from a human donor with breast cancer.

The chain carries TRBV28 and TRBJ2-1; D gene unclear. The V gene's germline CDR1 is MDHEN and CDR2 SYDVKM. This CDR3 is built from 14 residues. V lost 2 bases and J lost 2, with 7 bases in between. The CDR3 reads CASSLVGTYNEQFF. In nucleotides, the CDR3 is TGTGCCAGCAGTTTAGTGGGCACCTACAATGAGCAGTTCTTC.

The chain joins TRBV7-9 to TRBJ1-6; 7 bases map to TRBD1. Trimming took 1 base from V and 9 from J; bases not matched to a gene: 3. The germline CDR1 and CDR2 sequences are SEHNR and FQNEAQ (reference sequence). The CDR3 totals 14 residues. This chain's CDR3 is CASSLGQGGSPLHF. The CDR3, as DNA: TGTGCCAGCAGCTTAGGACAGGGAGGTTCACCCCTCCACTTT.

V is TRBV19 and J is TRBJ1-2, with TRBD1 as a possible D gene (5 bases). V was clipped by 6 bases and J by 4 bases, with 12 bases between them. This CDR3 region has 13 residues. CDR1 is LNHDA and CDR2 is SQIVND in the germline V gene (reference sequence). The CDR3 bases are TGTGCCAGTAGCCAGGGCAGTGGCTATGGCTACACCTTC. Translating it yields CASSQGSGYGYTF.

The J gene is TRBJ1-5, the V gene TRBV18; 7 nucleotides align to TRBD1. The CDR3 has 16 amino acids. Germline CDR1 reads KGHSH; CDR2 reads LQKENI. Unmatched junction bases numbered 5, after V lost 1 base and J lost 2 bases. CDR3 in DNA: TGTGCCAGCTCACCACAGGGGGCGGGGGGCAATCAGCCCCAGCATTTT. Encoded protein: CASSPQGAGGNQPQHF. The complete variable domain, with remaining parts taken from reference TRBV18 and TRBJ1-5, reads NAGVMQNPRHLVRRRGQEARLRCSPMKGHSHVYWYRQLPEEGLKFMVYLQKENIIDESGMPKERFSAEFPKEGPSILRIQQVVRGDSAAYFCASSPQGAGGNQPQHFGDGTRLSIL.

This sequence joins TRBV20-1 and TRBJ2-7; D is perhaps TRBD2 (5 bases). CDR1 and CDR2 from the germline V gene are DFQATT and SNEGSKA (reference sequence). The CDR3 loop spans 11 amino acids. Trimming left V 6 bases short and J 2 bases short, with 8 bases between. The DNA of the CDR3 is TGCAGTGCCGCCGGGACCTACGAGCAGTACTTC. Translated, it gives CSAAGTYEQYF.

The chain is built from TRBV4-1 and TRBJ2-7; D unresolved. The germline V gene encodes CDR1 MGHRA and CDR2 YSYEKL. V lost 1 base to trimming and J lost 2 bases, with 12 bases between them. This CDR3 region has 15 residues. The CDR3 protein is CASSQVLEATYEQYF. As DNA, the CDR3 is TGCGCCAGCAGCCAAGTCTTAGAGGCAACCTACGAGCAGTACTTC.

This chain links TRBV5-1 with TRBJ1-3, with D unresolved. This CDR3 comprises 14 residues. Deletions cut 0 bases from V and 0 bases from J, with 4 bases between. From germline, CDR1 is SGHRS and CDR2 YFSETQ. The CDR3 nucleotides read TGCGCCAGCAGCTTGGGGGGCTCTGGAAACACCATATATTTT. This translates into CASSLGGSGNTIYF.

In nucleotides, the CDR3 is TGTGCCAGCAGATCGGGACAGGTCGCCTACAATGAGCAGTTCTTC. Residues: CASRSGQVAYNEQFF. The rearrangement links TRBV5-4 to TRBJ2-1; 8 positions agree with TRBD1. V lost 5 bases, J lost 2 bases, and 6 bases stayed unmatched. This CDR3 is 15 amino acids long. Germline V lookup: CDR1 SGHNT, CDR2 YYREEE (reference sequence).

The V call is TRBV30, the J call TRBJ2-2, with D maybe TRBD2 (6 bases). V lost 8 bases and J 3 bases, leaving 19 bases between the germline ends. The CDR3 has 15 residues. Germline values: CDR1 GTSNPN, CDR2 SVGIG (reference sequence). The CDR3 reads CAGRVGRRDTGELFF. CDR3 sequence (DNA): TGTGCCGGGCGGGTTGGGCGGAGGGACACCGGGGAGCTGTTTTTT. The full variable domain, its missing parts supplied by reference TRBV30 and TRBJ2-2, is SQTIHQWPATLVQPVGSPLSLECTVEGTSNPNLYWYRQAAGRGLQLLFYSVGIGQISSEVPQNLSASRPQDRQFILSSKKLLLSDSGFYLCAGRVGRRDTGELFFGEGSRLTVL.

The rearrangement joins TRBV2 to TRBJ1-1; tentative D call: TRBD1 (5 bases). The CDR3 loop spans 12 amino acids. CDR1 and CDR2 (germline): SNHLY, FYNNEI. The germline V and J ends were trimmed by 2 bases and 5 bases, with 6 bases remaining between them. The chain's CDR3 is CASSEWGTEAFF. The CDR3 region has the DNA TGTGCCAGCAGTGAATGGGGGACTGAAGCTTTCTTT.

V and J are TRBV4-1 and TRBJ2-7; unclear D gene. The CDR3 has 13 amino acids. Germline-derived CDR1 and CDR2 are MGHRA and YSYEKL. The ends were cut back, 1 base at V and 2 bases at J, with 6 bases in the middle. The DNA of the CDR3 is TGCGCCAGCAGCCAAGCCGTTACCTACGAGCAGTACTTC. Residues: CASSQAVTYEQYF.

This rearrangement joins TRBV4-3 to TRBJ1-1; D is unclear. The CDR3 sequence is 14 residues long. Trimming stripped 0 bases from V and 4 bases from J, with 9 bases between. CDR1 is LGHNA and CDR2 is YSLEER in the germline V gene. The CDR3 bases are TGCGCCAGCAGCCAAGAGCCCAGTAGCACTGAAGCTTTCTTT. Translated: CASSQEPSSTEAFF.

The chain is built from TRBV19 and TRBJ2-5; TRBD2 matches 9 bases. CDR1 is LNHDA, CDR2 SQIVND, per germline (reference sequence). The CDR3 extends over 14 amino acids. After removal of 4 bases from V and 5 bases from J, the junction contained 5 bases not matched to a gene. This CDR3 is CASSSGGVRETQYF. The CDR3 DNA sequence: TGTGCCAGTAGTAGCGGGGGGGTTCGCGAGACCCAGTACTTC.

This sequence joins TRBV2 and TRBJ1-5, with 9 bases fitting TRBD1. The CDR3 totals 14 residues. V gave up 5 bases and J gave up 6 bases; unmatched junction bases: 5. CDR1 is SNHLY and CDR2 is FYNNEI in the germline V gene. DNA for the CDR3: TGTGCCAGCAGTAACAGGGGGCGCGGTCAGCCCCAGCATTTT. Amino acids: CASSNRGRGQPQHF.

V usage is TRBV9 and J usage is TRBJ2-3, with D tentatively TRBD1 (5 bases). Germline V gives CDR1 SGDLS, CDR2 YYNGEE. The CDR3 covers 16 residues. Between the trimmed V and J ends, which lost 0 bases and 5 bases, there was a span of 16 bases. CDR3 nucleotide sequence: TGTGCCAGCAGCGTAGCTTCGGCCCGCCAGGGAGATACGCAGTATTTT. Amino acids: CASSVASARQGDTQYF.

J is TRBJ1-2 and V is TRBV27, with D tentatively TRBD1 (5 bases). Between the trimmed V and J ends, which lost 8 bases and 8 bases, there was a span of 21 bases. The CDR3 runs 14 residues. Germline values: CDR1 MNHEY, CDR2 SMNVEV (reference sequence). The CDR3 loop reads CASGNPGHHGGYTF. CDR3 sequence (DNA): TGTGCCAGCGGCAACCCCGGACATCACGGCGGCTACACCTTC.

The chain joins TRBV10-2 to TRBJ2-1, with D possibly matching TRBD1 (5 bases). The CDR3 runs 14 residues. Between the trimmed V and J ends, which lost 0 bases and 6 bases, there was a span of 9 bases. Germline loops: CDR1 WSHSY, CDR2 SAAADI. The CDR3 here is CASSESTDLNEQFF. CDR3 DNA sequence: TGCGCCAGCAGTGAGTCGACAGACCTCAATGAGCAGTTCTTC.

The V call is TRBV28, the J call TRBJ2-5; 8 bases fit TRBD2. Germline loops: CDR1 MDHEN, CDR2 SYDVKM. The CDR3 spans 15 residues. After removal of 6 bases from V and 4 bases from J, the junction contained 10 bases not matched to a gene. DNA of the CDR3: TGTGCCAGCAGCTCAAGCGGGAGCGGGGGAGAGACCCAGTACTTC. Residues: CASSSSGSGGETQYF.

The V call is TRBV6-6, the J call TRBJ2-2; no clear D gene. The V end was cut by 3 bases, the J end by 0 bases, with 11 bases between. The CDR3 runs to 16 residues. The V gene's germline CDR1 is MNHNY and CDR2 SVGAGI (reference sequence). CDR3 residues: CASSYLGPANTGELFF. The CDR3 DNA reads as TGTGCCAGCAGTTATCTTGGTCCTGCGAACACCGGGGAGCTGTTTTTT.

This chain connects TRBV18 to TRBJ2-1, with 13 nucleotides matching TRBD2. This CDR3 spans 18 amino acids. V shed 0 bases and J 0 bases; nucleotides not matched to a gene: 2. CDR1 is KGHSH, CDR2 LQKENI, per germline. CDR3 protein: CASSPPLAGGSSYNEQFF. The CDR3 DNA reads TGTGCCAGCTCACCACCACTAGCGGGAGGGAGCTCCTACAATGAGCAGTTCTTC.

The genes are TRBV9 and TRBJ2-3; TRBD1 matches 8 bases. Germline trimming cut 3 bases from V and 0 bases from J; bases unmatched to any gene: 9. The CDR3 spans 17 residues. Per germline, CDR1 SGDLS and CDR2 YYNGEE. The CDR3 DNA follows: TGTGCCAGCAGCGGCACAGGGGGACCACATAGCACAGATACGCAGTATTTT. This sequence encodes CASSGTGGPHSTDTQYF.

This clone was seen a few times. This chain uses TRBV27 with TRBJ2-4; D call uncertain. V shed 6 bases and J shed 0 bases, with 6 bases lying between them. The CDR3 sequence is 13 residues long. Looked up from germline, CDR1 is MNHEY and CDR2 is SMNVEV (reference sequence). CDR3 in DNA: TGTGCCAGCAGGGCAGTAGCCAAAAACATTCAGTACTTC. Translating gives CASRAVAKNIQYF.

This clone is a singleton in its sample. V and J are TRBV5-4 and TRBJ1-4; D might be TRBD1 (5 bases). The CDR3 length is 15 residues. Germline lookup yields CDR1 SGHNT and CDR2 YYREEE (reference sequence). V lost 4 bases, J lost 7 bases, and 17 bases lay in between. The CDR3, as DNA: TGTGCCAGCAGCCCTTATGGGGGGTATGGTGAAAAACTGTTTTTT. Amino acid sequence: CASSPYGGYGEKLFF.

CDR3 region: CASSLEEGRENTEAFF. The CDR3, as DNA: TGTGCCAGCAGCTTAGAAGAGGGACGGGAAAACACTGAAGCTTTCTTT. This chain joins TRBV7-6 and TRBJ1-1; D is perhaps TRBD1 (5 bases). Trimming cost V 1 base and J 2 bases, with 14 bases left between them. The CDR3 covers 16 residues. Germline assignment: CDR1 SGHVS and CDR2 FNYEAQ. The full variable domain, completed using reference TRBV7-6 and TRBJ1-1, is GAGVSQSPRYKVTKRGQDVALRCDPISGHVSLYWYRQALGQGPEFLTYFNYEAQQDKSGLPNDRFSAERPEGSISTLTIQRTEQRDSAMYRCASSLEEGRENTEAFFGQGTRLTVV.

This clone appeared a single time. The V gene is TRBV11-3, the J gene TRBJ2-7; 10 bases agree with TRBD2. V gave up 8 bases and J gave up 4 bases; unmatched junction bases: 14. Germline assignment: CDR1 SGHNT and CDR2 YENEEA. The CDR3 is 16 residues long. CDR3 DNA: TGTGCCAGCGGACCAACTCAAGCGGGAGGGCCGTACGAGCAGTACTTC. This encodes CASGPTQAGGPYEQYF.

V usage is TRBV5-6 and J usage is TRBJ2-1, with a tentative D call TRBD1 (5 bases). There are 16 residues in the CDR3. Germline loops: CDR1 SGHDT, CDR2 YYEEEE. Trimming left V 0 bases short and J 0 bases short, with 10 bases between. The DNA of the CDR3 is TGTGCCAGCAGCTTGGGGGGCTATTCCTCCTACAATGAGCAGTTCTTC. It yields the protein CASSLGGYSSYNEQFF.